The next 2 T cell receptor beta chains were all read from a single sample in a study of monozygotic twins with cystic fibrosis. Sequencing was performed with immunoSEQ multiplex PCR; in TCRdb, only in-frame clones are kept and a portion is missing. The sample gives approximately 28,000 clones, approximately 80% of which show up once; about 0.96% is in the top ten. The sample consisted of blood. These receptors originate from a girl between 2 and 10 years old with cystic fibrosis.

The chain links TRBV20-1 to TRBJ1-6; 7 nucleotides match TRBD1. Germline V gene sequence: CDR1 DFQATT, CDR2 SNEGSKA (reference sequence). The V gene end was trimmed by 3 bases and the J gene end by 13 bases; junction bases not matched to a gene: 3. The CDR3 contains 11 residues. The CDR3 DNA reads TGCAGTGCTAGGACAGGGAAGCCCCTCCACTTT. The encoded protein is CSARTGKPLHF.

V is TRBV11-2 and J is TRBJ1-1; 12 positions match TRBD1. V shed 10 bases and J 5 bases; nucleotides not matched to a gene: 2. CDR1 and CDR2 (germline): SGHAT, FQNNGV. There are 12 residues in the CDR3. The DNA of the CDR3 is TGTGCCACGGGACAGGGGGCTACTGAAGCTTTCTTT. Protein: CATGQGATEAFF. Full variable domain (rest looked up from reference TRBV11-2 and TRBJ1-1): EAGVAQSPRYKIIEKRQSVAFWCNPISGHATLYWYQQILGQGPKLLIQFQNNGVVDDSQLPKDRFSAERLKGVDSTLKIQPAKLEDSAVYLCATGQGATEAFFGQGTRLTVV.